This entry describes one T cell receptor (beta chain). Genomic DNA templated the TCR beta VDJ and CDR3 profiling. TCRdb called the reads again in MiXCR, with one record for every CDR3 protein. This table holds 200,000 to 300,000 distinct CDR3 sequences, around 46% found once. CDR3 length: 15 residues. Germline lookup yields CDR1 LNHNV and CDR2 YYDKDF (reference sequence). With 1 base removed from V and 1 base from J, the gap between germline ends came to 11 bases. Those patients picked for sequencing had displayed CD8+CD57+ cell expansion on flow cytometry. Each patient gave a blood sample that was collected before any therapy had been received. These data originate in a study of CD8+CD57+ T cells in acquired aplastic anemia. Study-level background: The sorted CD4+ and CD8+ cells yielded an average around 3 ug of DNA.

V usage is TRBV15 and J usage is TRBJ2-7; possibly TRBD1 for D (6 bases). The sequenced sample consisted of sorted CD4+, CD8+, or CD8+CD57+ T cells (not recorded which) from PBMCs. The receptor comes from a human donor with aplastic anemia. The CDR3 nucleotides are TGTGCCACCAGCAGAGGCAGGACAGCTTCCTACGAGCAGTACTTC. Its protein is CATSRGRTASYEQYF. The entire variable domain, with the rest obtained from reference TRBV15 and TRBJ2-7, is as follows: DAMVIQNPRYQVTQFGKPVTLSCSQTLNHNVMYWYQQKSSQAPKLLFHYYDKDFNNEADTPDNFQSRRPNTSFCFLDIRSPGLGDTAMYLCATSRGRTASYEQYFGPGTRLTVT.